Sequencing of this T cell receptor beta chain was carried out in a study of blood T cells in healthy people across ages. Regarding this clonotype: Antigen: not known.

Study-wide findings and caveats: CMV status of donors was unknown, possibly confounding expanded clonotype changes.

The junction had 14 bases not matched to a gene; V was cut back by 8 bases and J by 6 bases. The CDR3 extends over 17 amino acids. Looked up from germline, CDR1 is SNHLY and CDR2 is FYNNEI. Together with a sample-barcoded 5' primer, a J-beta primer mix was included in a second PCR lasting roughly 6 to 12 cycles. Every sample produced at least 2.5 million CDR3-containing paired-end reads. TCRdb re-analysed the 5' RACE reads in MiXCR, keeping a single row per CDR3 protein. The sample records approximately 2,000,000 distinct CDR3 sequences, about 39% being singletons. Sequenced sample: blood. The origin of this receptor is a human donor in good health. The V and J genes are TRBV2 and TRBJ1-5; 12 bases match TRBD1. In DNA form, the CDR3 reads TGTGCCAGCGGTTCCGGGACAGGGGGCAAAGGAAGTCAGCCCCAGCATTTT. Protein sequence: CASGSGTGGKGSQPQHF.